Sequencing of this T cell receptor beta chain was carried out in a study of blood T cell repertoires in COVID-19. The overall study: Sites in the United States, Italy and Spain provided acute and convalescent COVID-19 samples. In each case, the material was cDNA or gDNA derived from T cells, B-cell-depleted T cells, or PBMCs.

The repertoire was sequenced with immunoSEQ multiplex PCR; TCRdb's copy has only in-frame clones and lacks some. The table shows around 72,000 clones, with about 80% occurring only once. The CDR3 extends over 13 amino acids. V shed 8 bases, J shed 8 bases, and the junction held 11 bases outside the gene matches. Germline CDR1 reads SNHLY; CDR2 reads FYNNEI. This chain joins TRBV2 and TRBJ1-1, with 7 bases identical to TRBD1. This TCR came from a human donor in a cohort sampled during active COVID-19. The sequenced material came from peripheral blood. Here the CDR3 reads CASHRDSIREAFF. CDR3 in DNA: TGTGCCAGCCACCGGGACAGTATTCGGGAAGCTTTCTTT.